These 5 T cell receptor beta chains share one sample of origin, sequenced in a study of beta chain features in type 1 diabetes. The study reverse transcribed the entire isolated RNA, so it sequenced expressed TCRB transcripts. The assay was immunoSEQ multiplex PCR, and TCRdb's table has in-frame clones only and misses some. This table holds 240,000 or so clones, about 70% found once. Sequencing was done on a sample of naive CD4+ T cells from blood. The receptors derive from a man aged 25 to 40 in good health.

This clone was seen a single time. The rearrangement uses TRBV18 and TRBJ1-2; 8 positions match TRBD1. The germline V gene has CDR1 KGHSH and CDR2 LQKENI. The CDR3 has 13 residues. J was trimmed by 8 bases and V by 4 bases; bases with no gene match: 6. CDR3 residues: CASSLQGADGYTF. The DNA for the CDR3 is TGTGCCAGCTCACTCCAGGGGGCGGACGGCTACACCTTC.

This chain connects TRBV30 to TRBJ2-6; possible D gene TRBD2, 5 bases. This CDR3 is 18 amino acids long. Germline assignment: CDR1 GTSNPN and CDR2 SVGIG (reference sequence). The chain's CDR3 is CARHSGETAPSGANVLTF. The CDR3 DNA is TGTGCTCGACATAGTGGGGAGACGGCCCCCTCTGGGGCCAACGTCCTGACTTTC.

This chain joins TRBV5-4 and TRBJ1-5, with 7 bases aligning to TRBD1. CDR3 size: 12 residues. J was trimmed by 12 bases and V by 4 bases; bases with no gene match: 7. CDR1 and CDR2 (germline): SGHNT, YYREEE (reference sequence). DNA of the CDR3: TGTGCCAGCAGCCAAGAACAGGGGCACCAGCATTTT. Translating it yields CASSQEQGHQHF.

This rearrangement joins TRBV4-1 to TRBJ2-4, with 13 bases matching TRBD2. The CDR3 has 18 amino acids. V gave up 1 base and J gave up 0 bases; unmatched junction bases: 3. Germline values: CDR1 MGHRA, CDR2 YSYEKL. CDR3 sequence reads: CASSQGLAGGLAKNIQYF. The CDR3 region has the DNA TGCGCCAGCAGCCAAGGACTAGCGGGAGGCCTAGCCAAAAACATTCAGTACTTC.

CDR3 in DNA: TGTGCCAGTAAGGGGACAGTCGGTTGGAAGACCCAGTACTTC. It is translated as CASKGTVGWKTQYF. The gene calls are TRBV19 and TRBJ2-5, with 7 bases that match TRBD1. Per the germline V gene, CDR1 is LNHDA and CDR2 is SQIVND (reference sequence). The CDR3 contains 14 residues. Trimming cost V 7 bases and J 6 bases; bases outside gene matches: 11.